This T cell receptor beta chain is from a study of tissue T cells after allogeneic stem cell transplantation. CDR3 length: 14 residues. From germline, CDR1 is LGHDT and CDR2 YNNKEL (reference sequence). Trimming removed 1 base from V and 6 bases from J, with 7 bases in between. The repertoire was sequenced with immunoSEQ multiplex PCR; TCRdb's copy has only in-frame clones and lacks some. The sample consists of around 25,000 clones, about 89% of them appearing once. The chain has TRBV3-1 (or the pseudogene TRBV3-2) and TRBJ1-6; D gene ambiguous. The starting material was blood, obtained before transplantation. The sequence was obtained from a male donor at least 60 years old who later had graft-versus-host disease after an allogeneic stem cell transplant. CDR3 bases: TGTGCCAGCAGCCAAGCACAGTTTAATTCACCCCTCCACTTT. This encodes CASSQAQFNSPLHF.